Following are 2 T cell receptor beta chains from one sample sequenced in a study of naive and memory T cell subsets. Two oligonucleotides, mixed equimolar, formed the beta constant-region primer covering TRBC1 and TRBC2. Ligated cDNA was amplified by four rounds of PCR with nested alpha and beta constant-region primers and SP2. Each CDR3 protein is one row after TCRdb ran MiXCR on the UMI-ligation and nested PCR reads. The sample records roughly 150,000 distinct CDR3 sequences, roughly 23% being singletons. Study-wide results and caveats: Naive repertoires, especially CD8, held a few larger clonotypes, possibly memory cells re-expressing CD45RA.

These receptors have no identified antigens. The specimen sequenced was naive CD4+ T cells from blood. The origin of the receptors is a human donor in good health.

CDR3 amino acids: CASSVTSGLVGQETQYF. CDR3 DNA sequence: TGTGCCAGCAGTGTAACTAGCGGGCTCGTAGGACAAGAGACCCAGTACTTC. The chain links TRBV6-1 to TRBJ2-5, with 9 nucleotides matching TRBD2. The germline gives CDR1 MNHNS, CDR2 SASEGT. The V gene end was trimmed by 4 bases and the J gene end by 2 bases; junction bases not matched to a gene: 11. The CDR3 contains 17 residues.

This clonotype was counted ten times or more. V gene TRBV20-1 combines with J gene TRBJ2-7; D uncertain. V lost 0 bases and J 0 bases, leaving 12 bases between the germline ends. Germline assignment: CDR1 DFQATT and CDR2 SNEGSKA (reference sequence). The length of the CDR3 is 15 residues. The CDR3: CSARERNLSSYEQYF. In DNA, the CDR3 is TGCAGTGCTAGAGAACGGAATCTGAGCTCCTACGAGCAGTACTTC.